The 15 T cell receptor beta chains below come from one sample, sequenced in a study of blood T cell repertoires in COVID-19. Only in-frame clones appear in the TCRdb table, and some are missing; sequencing was by immunoSEQ multiplex PCR. Among 85,000 to 100,000 clones listed, 85% were seen once. The material sequenced was peripheral blood. Every receptor here comes from a man aged 55 to 69 with acute or convalescent COVID-19.

The V call is TRBV7-8, the J call TRBJ2-1; 8 bases line up with TRBD2. The CDR3 extends over 16 amino acids. Per germline, CDR1 SGHVS and CDR2 FQNEAQ. V shed 0 bases and J 0 bases; nucleotides not matched to a gene: 1. CDR3 sequence (DNA): TGTGCCAGCAGCTTAGCGGGGACTAGCTCCTACAATGAGCAGTTCTTC. This codes for CASSLAGTSSYNEQFF.

The CDR3 protein is CASSQGQFSGNTIYF. As DNA, the CDR3 is TGTGCCAGCTCGCAGGGACAGTTTTCTGGAAACACCATATATTTT. V and J are TRBV18 and TRBJ1-3; TRBD1 matches at 7 bases. CDR3 length: 15 amino acids. Germline V gives CDR1 KGHSH, CDR2 LQKENI. Unmatched junction bases numbered 6, after V lost 6 bases and J lost 1 base.

V usage is TRBV6-4 and J usage is TRBJ2-2; no definite D call. Trimming shortened V by 6 bases and J by 7 bases, and 12 bases separated the two germline ends. CDR1 and CDR2 from the germline V gene are MRHNA and SNTAGT. This CDR3 comprises 13 residues. CDR3 sequence (DNA): TGTGCCAGCAGCCTCGACTCGCTCGGGGAGCTGTTTTTT. It specifies CASSLDSLGELFF.

This clone was observed once. V is TRBV6-5 and J is TRBJ2-1; no clear D. Germline V CDR1 and CDR2: MNHEY, SVGAGI. V lost 7 bases and J lost 5, with 12 bases in between. The CDR3 is made up of 13 amino acids. CDR3 nucleotide sequence: TGTGCCAGCACCTCGCACGACAACAATGAGCAGTTCTTC. The encoded protein is CASTSHDNNEQFF.

The chain combines TRBV6-5 with TRBJ1-1; D remains ambiguous. CDR1 is MNHEY, CDR2 SVGAGI, per germline. Trimming cost V 6 bases and J 1 base, with 6 bases left between them. This CDR3 is built from 12 residues. In nucleotides, the CDR3 is TGTGCCAGCAGGGCCCCGAACACTGAAGCTTTCTTT. Translated: CASRAPNTEAFF.

V usage is TRBV12-3 or TRBV12-4 and J usage is TRBJ2-7, with 8 bases matching TRBD1. V was pared by 5 bases and J by 3 bases, with 3 bases of the junction left unmatched. CDR3 size: 13 residues. CDR3 region: CASSLTGVYEQYF. The CDR3 region has the DNA TGTGCCAGCAGTCTGACAGGGGTCTACGAGCAGTACTTC.

The chain is built from TRBV27 and TRBJ1-2; D is possibly TRBD1 (6 bases). Trimming pared 6 bases from V and 4 bases from J, leaving 15 bases between. From germline, CDR1 is MNHEY and CDR2 SMNVEV (reference sequence). The CDR3 contains 14 residues. The CDR3 region has the DNA TGTGCCAGCAGAAAGACAGGCTCTAGCTATGGCTACACCTTC. This translates into CASRKTGSSYGYTF.

This sequence joins TRBV11-2 and TRBJ1-2; 8 nucleotides align to TRBD1. The CDR3 loop spans 13 amino acids. V lost 5 bases to trimming and J lost 4 bases; unmatched junction nucleotides: 3. The germline CDR1 and CDR2 sequences are SGHAT and FQNNGV. In nucleotides, the CDR3 is TGTGCCAGCAGCCCCGGACAGGGCTATGGCTACACCTTC. Translated: CASSPGQGYGYTF.

CDR3 coding DNA: TGCGCCAGCAGCTTGTCGGCAGGGGATTTTAACTATGGCTACACCTTC. Its translation: CASSLSAGDFNYGYTF. The chain is built from TRBV5-1 and TRBJ1-2; possibly TRBD1 for D (6 bases). V shed 1 base and J shed 1 base, with 14 bases lying between them. Germline CDR1 SGHRS, CDR2 YFSETQ. CDR3 size: 16 residues.

This chain uses TRBV6-6 with TRBJ2-7, with a possible D match to TRBD2 (5 bases). Germline CDR1 is MNHNY and CDR2 is SVGAGI (reference sequence). The CDR3 has 13 residues. V lost 6 bases to trimming and J lost 4 bases, with 13 bases between them. The CDR3 DNA reads as TGTGCCAGCAGACTAGGGTCGGTTTACGAGCAGTACTTC. Encoded protein: CASRLGSVYEQYF.

This chain uses TRBV5-1 with TRBJ2-7; TRBD2 matches at 11 bases. V was clipped by 4 bases and J by 0 bases; unmatched bases: 6. The germline V gene has CDR1 SGHRS and CDR2 YFSETQ. This CDR3 region has 16 residues. In nucleotides, the CDR3 is TGCGCCAGCAGCCCCCTAACTAGCGGGAGCTCCTACGAGCAGTACTTC. Translating gives CASSPLTSGSSYEQYF.

The table lists this clone with a count of one. V gene TRBV5-1 combines with J gene TRBJ1-1; D may be TRBD1 (6 bases). This CDR3 comprises 15 residues. CDR1 and CDR2 (germline): SGHRS, YFSETQ. Trimming took off 4 bases at V and 0 bases at J, with 13 bases between the two ends. The CDR3 DNA sequence: TGCGCCAGCAGCCCGGACAGCAGAATGAACACTGAAGCTTTCTTT. Encoded protein: CASSPDSRMNTEAFF.

The chain joins TRBV15 to TRBJ2-3; 7 bases agree with TRBD2. With 1 base clipped from V and 5 bases from J, the junction kept 9 bases outside the gene matches. Germline V CDR1 and CDR2: LNHNV, YYDKDF (reference sequence). The CDR3 runs to 16 residues. This CDR3 is CATSRGGGRSEDTQYF. CDR3 bases: TGTGCCACCAGCAGAGGGGGCGGGAGAAGTGAAGATACGCAGTATTTT.

V is TRBV6-2 or TRBV6-3 and J is TRBJ1-5; D gene uncertain. The CDR3 extends over 16 amino acids. The V gene's germline CDR1 is MNHEY and CDR2 SVGEGT. The ends were cut back, 1 base at V and 0 bases at J, with 10 bases in the middle. The CDR3 here is CASSYFPGYSNQPQHF. Written as DNA, the CDR3 is TGTGCCAGCAGTTACTTTCCAGGATATAGCAATCAGCCCCAGCATTTT.

CDR3 sequence: CASSSRPGTGGNEQFF. The CDR3 DNA reads as TGTGCCAGCAGTTCCCGGCCCGGGACAGGGGGCAATGAGCAGTTCTTC. The rearrangement uses TRBV27 and TRBJ2-1; 11 positions agree with TRBD1. V lost 4 bases to trimming and J lost 6 bases; unmatched junction nucleotides: 8. This CDR3 is 16 amino acids long. CDR1 is MNHEY, CDR2 SMNVEV, per germline (reference sequence).